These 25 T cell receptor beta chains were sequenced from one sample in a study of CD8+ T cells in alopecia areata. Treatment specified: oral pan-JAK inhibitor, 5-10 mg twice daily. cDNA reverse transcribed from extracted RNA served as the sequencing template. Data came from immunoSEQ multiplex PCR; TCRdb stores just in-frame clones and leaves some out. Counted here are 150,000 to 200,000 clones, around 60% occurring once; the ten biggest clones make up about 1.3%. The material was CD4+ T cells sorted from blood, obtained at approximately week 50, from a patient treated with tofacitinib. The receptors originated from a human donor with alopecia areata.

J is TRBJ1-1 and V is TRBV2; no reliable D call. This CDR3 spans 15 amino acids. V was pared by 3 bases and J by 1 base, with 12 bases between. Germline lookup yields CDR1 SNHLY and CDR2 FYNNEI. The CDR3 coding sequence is TGTGCCAGCAGTGATTTCGGTACCGCGAACACTGAAGCTTTCTTT. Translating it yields CASSDFGTANTEAFF.

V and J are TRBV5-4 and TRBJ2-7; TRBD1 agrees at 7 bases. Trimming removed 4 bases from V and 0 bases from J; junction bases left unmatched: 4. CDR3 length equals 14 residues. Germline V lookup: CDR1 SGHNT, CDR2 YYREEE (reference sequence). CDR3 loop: CASSLDRASYEQYF. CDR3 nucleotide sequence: TGTGCCAGCAGCCTCGACAGGGCCTCCTACGAGCAGTACTTC. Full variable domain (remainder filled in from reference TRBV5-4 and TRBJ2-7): ETGVTQSPTHLIKTRGQQVTLRCSSQSGHNTVSWYQQALGQGPQFIFQYYREEENGRGNFPPRFSGLQFPNYSSELNVNALELDDSALYLCASSLDRASYEQYFGPGTRLTVT.

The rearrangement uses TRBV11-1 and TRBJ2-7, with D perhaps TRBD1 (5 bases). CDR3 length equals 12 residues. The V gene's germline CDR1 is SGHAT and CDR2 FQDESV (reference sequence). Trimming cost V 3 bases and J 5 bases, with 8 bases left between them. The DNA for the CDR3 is TGTGCCAGCAGCTTTGTAGGGGACGAGCAGTACTTC. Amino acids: CASSFVGDEQYF.

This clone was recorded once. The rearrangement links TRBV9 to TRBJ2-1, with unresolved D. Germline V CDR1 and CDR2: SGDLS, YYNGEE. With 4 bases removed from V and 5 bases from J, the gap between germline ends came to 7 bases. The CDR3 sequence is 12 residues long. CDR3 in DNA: TGTGCCAGCAGCCTCTATGACAATGAGCAGTTCTTC. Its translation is CASSLYDNEQFF.

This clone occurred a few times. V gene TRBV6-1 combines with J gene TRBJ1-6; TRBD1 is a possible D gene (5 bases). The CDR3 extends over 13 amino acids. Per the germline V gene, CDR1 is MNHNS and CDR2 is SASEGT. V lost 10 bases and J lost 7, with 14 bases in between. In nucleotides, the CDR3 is TGTGCCATCAGCCAGGGAGGGAATTCACCCCTCCACTTT. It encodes CAISQGGNSPLHF.

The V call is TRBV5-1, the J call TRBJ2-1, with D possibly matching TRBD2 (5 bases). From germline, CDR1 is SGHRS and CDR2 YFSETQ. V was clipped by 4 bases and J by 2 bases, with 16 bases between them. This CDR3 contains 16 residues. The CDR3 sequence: CASSLPGVQPYNEQFF. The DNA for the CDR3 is TGCGCCAGCAGCCTCCCCGGGGTACAGCCCTACAATGAGCAGTTCTTC.

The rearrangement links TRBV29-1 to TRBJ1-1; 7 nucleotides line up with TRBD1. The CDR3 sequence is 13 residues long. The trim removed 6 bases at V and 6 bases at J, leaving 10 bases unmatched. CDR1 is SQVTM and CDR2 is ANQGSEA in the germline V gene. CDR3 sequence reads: CSVARDSKAEAFF. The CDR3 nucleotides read TGCAGCGTAGCACGGGACAGTAAAGCTGAAGCTTTCTTT.

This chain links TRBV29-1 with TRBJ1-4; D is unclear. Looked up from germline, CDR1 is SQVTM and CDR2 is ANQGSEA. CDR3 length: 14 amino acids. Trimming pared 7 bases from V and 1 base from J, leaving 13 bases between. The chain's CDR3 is CSASDTGTNEKLFF. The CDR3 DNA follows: TGCAGCGCCAGTGATACTGGAACTAATGAAAAACTGTTTTTT.

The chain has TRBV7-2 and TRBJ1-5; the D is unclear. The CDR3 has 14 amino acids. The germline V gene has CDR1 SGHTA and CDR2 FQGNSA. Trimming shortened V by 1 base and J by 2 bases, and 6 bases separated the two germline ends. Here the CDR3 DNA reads TGTGCCAGCAGCTTAGGAGGTGGCAATCAGCCCCAGCATTTT. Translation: CASSLGGGNQPQHF.

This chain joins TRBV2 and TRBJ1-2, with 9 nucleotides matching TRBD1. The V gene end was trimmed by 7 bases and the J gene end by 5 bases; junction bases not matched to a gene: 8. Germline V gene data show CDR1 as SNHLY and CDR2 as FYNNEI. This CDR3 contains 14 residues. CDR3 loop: CASKNRDRAYGYTF. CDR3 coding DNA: TGTGCCAGCAAGAACCGGGACAGGGCTTATGGCTACACCTTC.

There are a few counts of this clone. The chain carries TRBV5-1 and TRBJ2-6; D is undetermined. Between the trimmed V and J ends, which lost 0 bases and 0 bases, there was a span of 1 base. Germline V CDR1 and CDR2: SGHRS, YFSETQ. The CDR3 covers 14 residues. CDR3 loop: CASSLVSGANVLTF. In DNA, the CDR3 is TGCGCCAGCAGCTTGGTCTCTGGGGCCAACGTCCTGACTTTC.

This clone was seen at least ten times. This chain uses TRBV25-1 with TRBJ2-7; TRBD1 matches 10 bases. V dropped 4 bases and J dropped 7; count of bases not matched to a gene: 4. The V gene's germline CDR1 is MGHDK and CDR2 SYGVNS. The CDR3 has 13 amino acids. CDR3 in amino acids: CASSVTGGGEQYF. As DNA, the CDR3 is TGTGCCAGCAGTGTGACAGGGGGCGGAGAGCAGTACTTC.

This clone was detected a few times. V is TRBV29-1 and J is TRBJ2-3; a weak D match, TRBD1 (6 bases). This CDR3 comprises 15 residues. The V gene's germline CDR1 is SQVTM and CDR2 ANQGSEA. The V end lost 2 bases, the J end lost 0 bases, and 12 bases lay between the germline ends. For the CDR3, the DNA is TGCAGCGTTGAACCCACAGGGCAAAGCACAGATACGCAGTATTTT. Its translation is CSVEPTGQSTDTQYF.

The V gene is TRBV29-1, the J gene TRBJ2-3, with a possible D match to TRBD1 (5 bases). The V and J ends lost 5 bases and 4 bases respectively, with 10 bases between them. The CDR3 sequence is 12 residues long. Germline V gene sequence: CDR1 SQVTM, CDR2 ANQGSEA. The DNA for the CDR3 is TGCAGCGTTTCGGGCAGGGCAGATACGCAGTATTTT. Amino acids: CSVSGRADTQYF.

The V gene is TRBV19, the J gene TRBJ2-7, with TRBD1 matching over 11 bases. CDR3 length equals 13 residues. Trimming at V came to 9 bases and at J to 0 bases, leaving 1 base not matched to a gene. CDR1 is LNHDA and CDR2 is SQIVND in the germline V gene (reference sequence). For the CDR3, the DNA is TGTGCCAGCGGGACAGGGGGCTCCTACGAGCAGTACTTC. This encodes CASGTGGSYEQYF.

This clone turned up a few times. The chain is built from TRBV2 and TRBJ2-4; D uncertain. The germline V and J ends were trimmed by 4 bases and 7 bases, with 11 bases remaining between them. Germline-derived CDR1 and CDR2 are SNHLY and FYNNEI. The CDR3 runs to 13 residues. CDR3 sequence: CASSAPTGNIQYF. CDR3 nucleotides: TGTGCCAGCAGTGCGCCTACCGGGAACATTCAGTACTTC.

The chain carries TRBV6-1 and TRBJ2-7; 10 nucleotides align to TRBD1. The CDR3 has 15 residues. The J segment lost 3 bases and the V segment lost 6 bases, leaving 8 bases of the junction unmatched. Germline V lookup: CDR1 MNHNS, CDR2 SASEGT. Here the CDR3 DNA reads TGTGCCAGCAGCGACCTGGGACAGGGGATCTACGAGCAGTACTTC. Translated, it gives CASSDLGQGIYEQYF.

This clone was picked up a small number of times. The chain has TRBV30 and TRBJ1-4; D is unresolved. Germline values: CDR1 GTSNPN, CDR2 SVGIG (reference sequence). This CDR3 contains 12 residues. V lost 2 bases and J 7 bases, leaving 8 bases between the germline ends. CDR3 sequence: CAWSLKGEKLFF. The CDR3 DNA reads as TGTGCCTGGAGTCTGAAGGGTGAAAAACTGTTTTTT.

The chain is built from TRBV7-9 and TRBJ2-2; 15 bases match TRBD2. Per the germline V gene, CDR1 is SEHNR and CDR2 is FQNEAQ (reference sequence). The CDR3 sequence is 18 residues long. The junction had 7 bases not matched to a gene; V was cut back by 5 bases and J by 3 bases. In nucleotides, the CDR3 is TGTGCCAGCAGCCCACGCGGACTAGCGGGGGGGCACACCGGGGAGCTGTTTTTT. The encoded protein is CASSPRGLAGGHTGELFF.

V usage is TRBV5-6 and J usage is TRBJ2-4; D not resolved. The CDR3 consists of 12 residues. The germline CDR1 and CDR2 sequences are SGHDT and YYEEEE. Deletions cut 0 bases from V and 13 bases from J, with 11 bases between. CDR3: CASSLAKAVQYF. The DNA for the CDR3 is TGTGCCAGCAGCTTGGCCAAGGCCGTCCAGTACTTC. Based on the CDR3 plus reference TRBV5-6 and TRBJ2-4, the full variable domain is DAGVTQSPTHLIKTRGQQVTLRCSPKSGHDTVSWYQQALGQGPQFIFQYYEEEERQRGNFPDRFSGHQFPNYSSELNVNALLLGDSALYLCASSLAKAVQYFGAGTRLSVL.

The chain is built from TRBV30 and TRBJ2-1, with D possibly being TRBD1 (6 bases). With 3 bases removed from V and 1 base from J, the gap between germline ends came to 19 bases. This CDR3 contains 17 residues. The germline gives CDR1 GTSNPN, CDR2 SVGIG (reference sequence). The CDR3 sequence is CAWRGHEGDPSYNEQFF. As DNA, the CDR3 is TGTGCCTGGAGGGGCCATGAGGGGGACCCTTCCTACAATGAGCAGTTCTTC.

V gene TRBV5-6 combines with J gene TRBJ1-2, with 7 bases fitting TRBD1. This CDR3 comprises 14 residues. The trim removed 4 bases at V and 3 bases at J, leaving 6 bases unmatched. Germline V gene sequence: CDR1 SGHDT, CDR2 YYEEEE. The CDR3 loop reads CASSIGQEYYGYTF. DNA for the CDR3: TGTGCCAGCAGCATCGGACAGGAGTACTATGGCTACACCTTC. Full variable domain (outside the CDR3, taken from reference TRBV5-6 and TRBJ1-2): DAGVTQSPTHLIKTRGQQVTLRCSPKSGHDTVSWYQQALGQGPQFIFQYYEEEERQRGNFPDRFSGHQFPNYSSELNVNALLLGDSALYLCASSIGQEYYGYTFGSGTRLTVV.

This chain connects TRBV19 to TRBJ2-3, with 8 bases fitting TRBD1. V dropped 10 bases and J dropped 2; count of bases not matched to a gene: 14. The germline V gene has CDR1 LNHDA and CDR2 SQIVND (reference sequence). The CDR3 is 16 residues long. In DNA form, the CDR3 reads TGTGCCACCCGAGTTCAAACAGGGGGAGACACAGATACGCAGTATTTT. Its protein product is CATRVQTGGDTDTQYF.

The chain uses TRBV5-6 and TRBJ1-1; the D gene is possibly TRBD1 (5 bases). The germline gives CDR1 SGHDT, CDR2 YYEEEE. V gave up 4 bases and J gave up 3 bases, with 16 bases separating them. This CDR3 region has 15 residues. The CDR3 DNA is TGTGCCAGCAGCCAGCTCGGGGGTCGGGACACTGAAGCTTTCTTT. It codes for CASSQLGGRDTEAFF.

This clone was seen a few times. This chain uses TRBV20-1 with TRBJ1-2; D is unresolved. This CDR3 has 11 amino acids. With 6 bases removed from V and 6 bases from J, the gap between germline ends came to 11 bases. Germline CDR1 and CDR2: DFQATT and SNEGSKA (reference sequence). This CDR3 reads CSASDPNGYTF. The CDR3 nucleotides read TGCAGTGCCTCTGACCCGAATGGCTACACCTTC.